These T cell receptor beta chains were read from a single sample in a study of CD8 T cells in Susac syndrome. TCRdb ran MiXCR on the immunoSEQ multiplex PCR reads and lists one entry per CDR3 protein. The data hold roughly 200,000 distinct CDR3 sequences, with roughly 92% observed a single time. The sample taken for sequencing was CD4+ T cells from PBMCs. The receptors stem from a human donor in good health. Each CDR3 is given without its conserved first and last residue.

V: TRBV29-1; CDR3: SVRTRVPADQTYNEQF
V: TRBV9; CDR3: ASSSPGHSGNTIY
V: TRBV29-1; CDR3: SVEDSGGRSDTQY
V: TRBV4-1; CDR3: ASSQDIGGLETQY
V: TRBV5-1; CDR3: ASSLGWGNSYNEQF
V: TRBV7-3; CDR3: ASSTSGGPSRDTQY
V: TRBV2; CDR3: ASRSRVGGIGYT
V: TRBV28; CDR3: ASSPDHSGAVKTQY
V: TRBV9; CDR3: ASSFSSKSEGNYYGYT
V: TRBV4-2; CDR3: ASSQSSGGANTGELF
V: TRBV20-1; CDR3: SASPGAREKLF
V: TRBV7-9; CDR3: ASSRLAGTDTQY
V: TRBV10-3; CDR3: AISAGSGELF
V: TRBV13; CDR3: ASSPRGTGGYT
V: TRBV6-1; CDR3: ASSEVGTATYEQY
V: TRBV5-6; CDR3: ASSNVGQPYGYT
V: TRBV30; CDR3: AWSLKGIYGYT
V: TRBV3-1; CDR3: ASSPHGGSNQPQH
V: TRBV20-1; CDR3: SAPVRGAYNEQF
V: TRBV5-1; CDR3: ASMALSGANVLT
V: TRBV19; CDR3: ASSTRAGANTEAF
V: TRBV2; CDR3: ASRQKSRQYGN
V: TRBV12-3/TRBV12-4; CDR3: ATATGQETQY
V: TRBV2; CDR3: ASSQEGTDSADTQY
V: TRBV28; CDR3: ASSGVRGPSSYEQY
V: TRBV3-1; CDR3: ASSQDRRKF
V: TRBV5-4; CDR3: ASRPEYRGDTDTQY
V: TRBV28; CDR3: ASSTAGFTDTQY
V: TRBV6-2/TRBV6-3; CDR3: ASSYRAGGQPQH
V: TRBV29-1; CDR3: SAQGQGYNEQF
V: TRBV4-1; CDR3: ASSLQTGVNSPLH
V: TRBV20-1; CDR3: SARGLLDSGANVLT
V: TRBV6-5; CDR3: ASSKTGVGNQPQH